This T cell receptor beta chain was identified during a study of beta chain features in type 1 diabetes. Study background: Patients looked much like healthy donors when it came to age, gender and cell yields.

This clone was seen a few times. Its antigen is undetermined. Heparinised blood was drawn once per donor, averaging roughly 120 mL. The authors sorted CD4+ naive, central memory, regulatory and stem cell-like memory cells via CD45RO/CCR7/CD25/CD127/CD95/CD27. Reverse transcribing all isolated RNA meant expressed TCRB transcripts were sequenced. Method: immunoSEQ multiplex PCR; TCRdb's copy keeps in-frame clones and lacks some. Of 600,000 to 700,000 clones in the sample, 9.5% to 15% were seen once. Study conclusions and caveats: All four CD4+ subsets of Type 1 diabetes patients contained TCRB CDR3s that were moderately but significantly shorter. Naive, central memory and Treg TCRB repertoires appeared more alike in patients than in healthy donors.

This sequence originates from a man aged 25-40 years with type 1 diabetes. The sample consisted of naive CD4+ T cells from blood.

CDR3 nucleotides: TGTGCCAGCAGTTCCCCGCGGAACGAATTTAACTATGGCTACACCTTC. Translation: CASSSPRNEFNYGYTF. This chain joins TRBV6-6 and TRBJ1-2; D ambiguous. The CDR3 runs to 16 residues. Trimming shortened V by 4 bases and J by 1 base, and 16 bases separated the two germline ends. The germline V gene has CDR1 MNHNY and CDR2 SVGAGI (reference sequence).